This T cell receptor (beta chain) derives from a study of OX40 agonist ivuxolimab in advanced cancers. At the level of the study: Patients' therapy was ivuxolimab, an antibody that acts as an agonist of OX40 (CD134). Patients were approximately 80% male with ages roughly 20 to 90, mean about 60. Notes on the study in general: The study found among the lowest clonal expansion in partial responders at 0.1-3.0 mg/kg.

V was pared by 6 bases and J by 2 bases, with 13 bases between. From germline, CDR1 is SGHRS and CDR2 YFSETQ. The CDR3 totals 14 residues. Note on this clone: What it binds is unknown.

Using immunoSEQ multiplex PCR, the repertoire was profiled, and TCRdb retains in-frame clones only, with some absent. The table shows roughly 34,000 clones, with around nine tenths occurring only once. The V gene is TRBV5-1, the J gene TRBJ2-3; D gene ambiguous. The input for sequencing was CD4+ or CD8+ T cells sorted from blood, taken in a trial of the OX40 agonist ivuxolimab. The TCR originated in an adult with an advanced solid tumor such as melanoma, head and neck, liver or kidney cancer. The CDR3 DNA reads as TGCGCCAGCAACCCTGGGGTGGTCACAGATACGCAGTATTTT. This translates into CASNPGVVTDTQYF.